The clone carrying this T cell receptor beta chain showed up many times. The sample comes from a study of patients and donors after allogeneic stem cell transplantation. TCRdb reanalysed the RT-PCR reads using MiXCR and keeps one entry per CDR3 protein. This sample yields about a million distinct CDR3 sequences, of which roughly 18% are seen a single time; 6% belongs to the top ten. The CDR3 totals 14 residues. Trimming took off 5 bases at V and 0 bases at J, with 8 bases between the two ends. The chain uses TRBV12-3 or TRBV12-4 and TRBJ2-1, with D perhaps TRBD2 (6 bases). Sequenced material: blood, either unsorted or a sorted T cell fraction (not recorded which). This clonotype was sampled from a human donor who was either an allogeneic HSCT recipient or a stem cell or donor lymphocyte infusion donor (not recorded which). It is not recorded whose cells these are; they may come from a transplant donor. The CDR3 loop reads CASSRGSSYNEQFF. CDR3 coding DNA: TGTGCCAGCAGTCGGGGGAGCTCCTACAATGAGCAGTTCTTC.